A single sample is the source of the 29 T cell receptor beta chains below, sequenced in a study of radiation and T cells in renal cell carcinoma (TCRdb year 2020). Libraries were prepared through the immunoSEQ multiplex PCR assay. Here the immuneACCESS table is served through TCRdb, limited to in-frame sequences with V and J called. Missing clones are a known gap in these copies; in checked studies unresolved V genes cover under half, and the rest lacks a known reason. This sample is represented by approximately 110,000 clones; roughly 85% of them were singletons. The top ten constitute around 2.8% of the sample. In light of the paper, this sample's time point label describes: baseline pretreatment blood. Reading the label with the study, this specimen's treatment or condition is: 15 Gy SBRT to primary tumor, nephrectomy 4 weeks later. The specimen was blood, collected from a patient whose treatment included radiotherapy and nephrectomy. These receptors were collected from a woman in her fifties or sixties with renal cell carcinoma.

This chain links TRBV6-5 with TRBJ2-1; 7 bases agree with TRBD2. J gave up 6 bases and V 2 bases, and 7 bases lay outside the gene matches. CDR3 length equals 15 residues. Germline CDR1 and CDR2: MNHEY and SVGAGI. CDR3 loop: CASSYGLAEINEQFF. The CDR3 DNA is TGTGCCAGCAGTTACGGCCTAGCGGAGATCAATGAGCAGTTCTTC.

This sequence joins TRBV19 and TRBJ2-2; 13 nucleotides match TRBD2. The CDR3 runs 17 residues. CDR1 and CDR2 (germline): LNHDA, SQIVND (reference sequence). The trim removed 6 bases at V and 6 bases at J, leaving 10 bases unmatched. The CDR3 loop reads CASRTGTSGVIAGELFF. The CDR3 nucleotides are TGTGCCAGTAGGACTGGGACTAGCGGGGTAATTGCCGGGGAGCTGTTTTTT.

This clone has a single count. The chain joins TRBV7-9 to TRBJ2-7; no clear D gene. This CDR3 has 13 amino acids. Germline values: CDR1 SEHNR, CDR2 FQNEAQ (reference sequence). Trimming removed 5 bases from V and 0 bases from J, with 8 bases in between. The CDR3: CASSPTVSYEQYF. CDR3 nucleotides: TGTGCCAGCAGCCCGACGGTCTCCTACGAGCAGTACTTC.

The chain combines TRBV7-9 with TRBJ1-2, with 7 positions matching TRBD1. CDR1 and CDR2 from the germline V gene are SEHNR and FQNEAQ (reference sequence). Unmatched junction bases numbered 6, after V lost 5 bases and J lost 0 bases. CDR3 size: 15 residues. Written as DNA, the CDR3 is TGTGCCAGCAGCCTCGGACAGGAACCTAACTATGGCTACACCTTC. Translating it yields CASSLGQEPNYGYTF.

The chain combines TRBV19 with TRBJ1-2; no definite D call. CDR1 LNHDA and CDR2 SQIVND come from the germline V gene (reference sequence). Trimming shortened V by 3 bases and J by 5 bases, and 13 bases separated the two germline ends. The CDR3 is 14 residues long. CDR3 DNA sequence: TGTGCCAGTAGTATCGAGGGCGCCGTATATGGCTACACCTTC. It translates to CASSIEGAVYGYTF.

A single count supports this clone. The chain employs TRBV2 and TRBJ2-2, with TRBD2 identical over 8 bases. The V gene's germline CDR1 is SNHLY and CDR2 FYNNEI. The CDR3 is 15 amino acids. The ends lost 4 bases at V and 3 bases at J; junction bases unmatched: 4. DNA of the CDR3: TGTGCCAGCAGTGTTTTAGCGGGGTACACCGGGGAGCTGTTTTTT. Encoded protein: CASSVLAGYTGELFF.

This chain connects TRBV27 to TRBJ1-2, with D tentatively TRBD1 (5 bases). Germline CDR1 is MNHEY and CDR2 is SMNVEV (reference sequence). This CDR3 comprises 12 residues. V was shortened by 7 bases and J by 8 bases, with 14 bases between the two germline ends. The CDR3 here is CASNKNRRGYTF. In DNA form, the CDR3 reads TGTGCCAGCAACAAGAACAGGAGGGGCTACACCTTC.

The genes are TRBV28 and TRBJ2-2; 7 bases are a match to TRBD1. J gave up 4 bases and V 10 bases, and 6 bases lay outside the gene matches. This CDR3 spans 13 amino acids. CDR1 and CDR2 from the germline V gene are MDHEN and SYDVKM. The CDR3 coding sequence is TGTGCCATCCAGGGGGTCTCCACCGGGGAGCTGTTTTTT. Its protein product is CAIQGVSTGELFF.

The chain combines TRBV5-1 with TRBJ2-3; D gene uncertain. Trimming shortened V by 3 bases and J by 1 base, and 15 bases separated the two germline ends. The CDR3 runs 16 residues. Germline loops: CDR1 SGHRS, CDR2 YFSETQ. CDR3 residues: CASSSESLLGTDTQYF. In DNA form, the CDR3 reads TGCGCCAGCAGCTCGGAGTCCCTTCTCGGCACAGATACGCAGTATTTT.

In this sample, this clone turned up a few times. The chain uses TRBV6-1 and TRBJ1-1; D is perhaps TRBD1 (5 bases). The CDR3 runs 13 residues. Germline CDR1 reads MNHNS; CDR2 reads SASEGT. The V end was cut by 6 bases, the J end by 0 bases, with 8 bases between. Written as DNA, the CDR3 is TGTGCCAGCAGGGACACGGTGAACACTGAAGCTTTCTTT. Amino acid sequence: CASRDTVNTEAFF.

The chain links TRBV19 to TRBJ2-3; a possible D gene is TRBD1 (6 bases). The CDR3 totals 15 residues. V lost 3 bases and J 2 bases, leaving 12 bases between the germline ends. The germline gives CDR1 LNHDA, CDR2 SQIVND (reference sequence). CDR3 in amino acids: CASSIGGQFTDTQYF. The DNA of the CDR3 is TGTGCCAGTAGTATTGGCGGACAGTTCACAGATACGCAGTATTTT.

The genes are TRBV28 and TRBJ2-7, with TRBD2 identical over 8 bases. Germline V lookup: CDR1 MDHEN, CDR2 SYDVKM. Trimming cost V 10 bases and J 3 bases; bases outside gene matches: 5. The CDR3 contains 12 residues. The CDR3 coding sequence is TGTGCCATCCAGGCGGGGGGCTACGAGCAGTACTTC. It yields the protein CAIQAGGYEQYF.

V is TRBV5-4 and J is TRBJ2-7; D is possibly TRBD1 (5 bases). Trimming stripped 7 bases from V and 5 bases from J, with 16 bases between. Germline V lookup: CDR1 SGHNT, CDR2 YYREEE (reference sequence). The CDR3 spans 13 residues. CDR3 bases: TGTGCCAGCTCCTACCTGGACAACGACGAGCAGTACTTC. This encodes CASSYLDNDEQYF.

The rearrangement joins TRBV2 to TRBJ1-1; no reliable D call. The germline V gene has CDR1 SNHLY and CDR2 FYNNEI. The V gene lost 4 bases and the J gene lost 2 bases, with 5 bases spanning the gap. This CDR3 is built from 12 residues. The DNA of the CDR3 is TGTGCCAGCAGTGTACCAAACACTGAAGCTTTCTTT. Encoded protein: CASSVPNTEAFF.

This chain uses TRBV7-3 with TRBJ2-2; no firm D call. CDR1 and CDR2 (germline): SGHTA, FQGTGA. This CDR3 spans 14 amino acids. The V end was cut by 5 bases, the J end by 3 bases, with 10 bases between. CDR3 sequence (DNA): TGTGCCAGCAGCCTGGACGGTTACACCGGGGAGCTGTTTTTT. Protein: CASSLDGYTGELFF.

The chain carries TRBV5-1 and TRBJ2-7, with D possibly matching TRBD1 (5 bases). V lost 5 bases and J 0 bases, leaving 15 bases between the germline ends. CDR3 length: 15 amino acids. Per the germline V gene, CDR1 is SGHRS and CDR2 is YFSETQ. Here the CDR3 DNA reads TGCGCCAGCAGGATCGACAGCCCTTACTCCTACGAGCAGTACTTC. This translates into CASRIDSPYSYEQYF.

The J gene is TRBJ2-5, the V gene TRBV28; no reliable D call. The CDR3 extends over 16 amino acids. Germline V gene data show CDR1 as MDHEN and CDR2 as SYDVKM. Trimming removed 0 bases from V and 0 bases from J, with 11 bases in between. Here the CDR3 DNA reads TGTGCCAGCAGTTTATGGGATGGAGCAAACCAAGAGACCCAGTACTTC. Amino acid sequence: CASSLWDGANQETQYF.

The chain uses TRBV5-1 and TRBJ2-5, with 7 bases fitting TRBD2. The V segment lost 1 base and the J segment 4 bases; nucleotides outside the gene matches: 7. Germline assignment: CDR1 SGHRS and CDR2 YFSETQ. This CDR3 region has 15 residues. The CDR3 is CASSLSGGRGETQYF. The CDR3, as DNA: TGCGCCAGCAGCTTGAGCGGTGGGAGGGGAGAGACCCAGTACTTC.

CDR3 in amino acids: CASSFPGTGGWDTQYF. The DNA of the CDR3 is TGTGCCAGCAGCTTCCCCGGGACAGGGGGTTGGGATACGCAGTATTTT. This rearrangement joins TRBV5-6 to TRBJ2-3, with 11 bases identical to TRBD1. Germline loops: CDR1 SGHDT, CDR2 YYEEEE. CDR3 length: 16 amino acids. Unmatched junction bases numbered 8, after V lost 2 bases and J lost 6 bases. Filled out from reference TRBV5-6 and TRBJ2-3, the complete variable domain reads DAGVTQSPTHLIKTRGQQVTLRCSPKSGHDTVSWYQQALGQGPQFIFQYYEEEERQRGNFPDRFSGHQFPNYSSELNVNALLLGDSALYLCASSFPGTGGWDTQYFGPGTRLTVL.

This chain links TRBV9 with TRBJ2-7; 8 nucleotides agree with TRBD2. V trimming: 0 bases; J trimming: 7 bases; junction bases outside the gene matches: 9. The CDR3 is 15 residues long. Germline loops: CDR1 SGDLS, CDR2 YYNGEE. The CDR3 coding sequence is TGTGCCAGCAGCGTAGGCCCGGGAGGGCCTCAAGAGCAGTACTTC. It encodes CASSVGPGGPQEQYF.

This sequence joins TRBV5-6 and TRBJ1-2; no clear D gene. CDR1 and CDR2 from the germline V gene are SGHDT and YYEEEE. Trimming pared 0 bases from V and 8 bases from J, leaving 14 bases between. There are 14 residues in the CDR3. Here the CDR3 reads CASSLVRDVGGYTF. In DNA form, the CDR3 reads TGTGCCAGCAGCTTGGTTAGGGATGTCGGGGGCTACACCTTC.

V is TRBV27 and J is TRBJ2-2; 9 bases align to TRBD1. This CDR3 is 19 amino acids long. In germline, CDR1 is MNHEY, CDR2 SMNVEV (reference sequence). With 5 bases clipped from V and 7 bases from J, the junction kept 20 bases outside the gene matches. The CDR3 coding sequence is TGTGCCAGCAGTCAACAAACCCCTCCGGGGACAGGGTTGGACGGGGAGCTGTTTTTT. Amino acid sequence: CASSQQTPPGTGLDGELFF.

V usage is TRBV6-6 and J usage is TRBJ1-2; 7 bases match TRBD1. Per the germline V gene, CDR1 is MNHNY and CDR2 is SVGAGI (reference sequence). Trimming took 8 bases from V and 4 from J; bases not matched to a gene: 4. CDR3 length: 12 residues. The CDR3 nucleotides read TGTGCCAGCCAGGGGGAAGGCTATGGCTACACCTTC. Translation: CASQGEGYGYTF.

The V and J genes are TRBV7-2 and TRBJ2-5; D may be TRBD2 (6 bases). Germline V gives CDR1 SGHTA, CDR2 FQGNSA. The CDR3 has 14 residues. Deletions cut 5 bases from V and 5 bases from J, with 15 bases between. CDR3 nucleotide sequence: TGTGCCAGCAGCCTTGGATACGGGGGTGAGACCCAGTACTTC. Protein sequence: CASSLGYGGETQYF.

This chain uses TRBV7-9 with TRBJ1-6; the match to TRBD1 covers 10 bases. The ends lost 5 bases at V and 5 bases at J; junction bases unmatched: 9. The CDR3 length is 17 residues. Germline V CDR1 and CDR2: SEHNR, FQNEAQ (reference sequence). The CDR3 protein is CASSPWTGTGDNSPLHF. Here the CDR3 DNA reads TGTGCCAGCAGCCCTTGGACCGGGACAGGGGATAATTCACCCCTCCACTTT.

This clone was detected only a few times. CDR3 sequence (DNA): TGTGCCAGCAGTCCCCTGGGAGGTAGAGGGTCAACTGGCTACACCTTC. Amino acid sequence: CASSPLGGRGSTGYTF. V usage is TRBV2 and J usage is TRBJ1-2; D gene ambiguous. Trimming left V 5 bases short and J 7 bases short, with 23 bases between. The CDR3 covers 16 residues. Germline CDR1 and CDR2: SNHLY and FYNNEI.

This chain links TRBV28 with TRBJ1-2, with TRBD1 matching 7 bases. V shed 7 bases and J 4 bases; nucleotides not matched to a gene: 9. The CDR3 extends over 14 amino acids. Germline CDR1 is MDHEN and CDR2 is SYDVKM. CDR3 nucleotides: TGTGCCAGCACCCAACCGACAGGGACCTATGGCTACACCTTC. Translated, it gives CASTQPTGTYGYTF.

The chain uses TRBV7-3 and TRBJ2-5, with 8 bases aligning to TRBD1. The CDR3 runs to 13 residues. V dropped 5 bases and J dropped 5; count of bases not matched to a gene: 4. Germline lookup yields CDR1 SGHTA and CDR2 FQGTGA. The CDR3: CASSRTGGETQYF. Here the CDR3 DNA reads TGTGCCAGCAGCCGTACAGGGGGTGAGACCCAGTACTTC.

Remarks on this clone: This sample includes further DNA sequences coding for the same CDR3. This chain uses TRBV5-1 with TRBJ2-1; tentative D call: TRBD1 (5 bases). Trimming took 0 bases from V and 2 from J, leaving 9 bases between them. The CDR3 runs to 15 residues. Germline V gene lookup returns CDR1 SGHRS and CDR2 YFSETQ. CDR3 in amino acids: CASSLGQGTYNEQFF. Here the CDR3 DNA reads TGCGCCAGCAGCTTGGGTCAGGGAACCTACAATGAGCAGTTCTTC.